The sequence of this TCR beta chain was determined in a study of spatial heterogeneity in lung cancer. Study in general: Detected sequences consistently included more beta-chain ones than alpha-chain ones. Study results and caveats: Circulating ubiquitous expanded tumor TCRs were observed more frequently at resection than at follow-up.

Concerning this clonotype: As yet, its antigen is unknown.

Germline V gives CDR1 DFQATT, CDR2 SNEGSKA (reference sequence). This CDR3 has 16 amino acids. V trimming: 4 bases; J trimming: 1 base; junction bases outside the gene matches: 6. The library protocol tagged each TCR cDNA with a unique molecular identifier. TCRdb fed the 5' RACE reads into MiXCR, producing one record per CDR3 protein. The sample includes tens of thousands of distinct CDR3 sequences, 15% to 25% of them seen just once. Sample time point: sample taken at primary tumor resection. The input material, whole RNA from tumor, nontumor lung or frozen PBMC, was sequenced unsorted. This sequence originates from a male donor with early-stage non-small cell lung cancer. This chain uses TRBV20-1 with TRBJ2-3; 12 bases line up with TRBD2. Source: PBMCs, taken at surgery. CDR3 region: CSAKGLAGSRTDTQYF. The CDR3 DNA reads as TGCAGTGCTAAAGGACTAGCGGGGTCTCGCACAGATACGCAGTATTTT.